The next 27 T cell receptor beta chains were all read from a single sample in a study of T cell responses to AZD1222 COVID-19 vaccine. TCRdb keeps only in-frame clones here, not all; method: immunoSEQ multiplex PCR. In the table there are tens of thousands of clones, more than 70% of which are singletons. The sequenced sample was peripheral blood, obtained on day 0 of AZD1222 vaccination. The receptors were sampled from an adult in good health.

This clone was counted a single time. CDR3 loop: CASGSSSYNEQFF. DNA of the CDR3: TGTGCCAGCGGTTCCAGCTCCTACAATGAGCAGTTCTTC. This rearrangement joins TRBV12-3 or TRBV12-4 to TRBJ2-1, with no clear D. Trimming took 8 bases from V and 0 from J, leaving 8 bases between them. This CDR3 has 13 residues.

The chain couples TRBV19 to TRBJ1-2; no firm D call. Germline CDR1 LNHDA, CDR2 SQIVND (reference sequence). The CDR3 loop spans 12 amino acids. V was pared by 7 bases and J by 0 bases, with 6 bases between. CDR3 sequence (DNA): TGTGCCAGTAAAACTCCTAACTATGGCTACACCTTC. This codes for CASKTPNYGYTF.

This chain uses TRBV29-1 with TRBJ2-2; no firm D call. V was clipped by 0 bases and J by 2 bases, with 10 bases between them. CDR3 length: 15 residues. Germline V CDR1 and CDR2: SQVTM, ANQGSEA. CDR3 region: CSVEDLGVNTGELFF. The CDR3 bases are TGCAGCGTTGAAGATCTTGGGGTTAACACCGGGGAGCTGTTTTTT.

A word on this clone: At the DNA level, this CDR3 is encoded by other sequences in the same sample as well. The V and J genes are TRBV27 and TRBJ1-5; 8 nucleotides line up with TRBD1. From germline, CDR1 is MNHEY and CDR2 SMNVEV (reference sequence). Losses at the gene ends were 3 bases for V and 7 bases for J; bases not matched to a gene: 5. CDR3 length: 14 residues. CDR3 loop: CASSLTGAGQPQHF. The CDR3 DNA reads TGTGCCAGCAGTTTGACAGGGGCAGGACAGCCCCAGCATTTT.

This chain joins TRBV12-3 or TRBV12-4 and TRBJ2-3; D perhaps matches TRBD2 (5 bases). The CDR3 runs 13 residues. V lost 6 bases and J lost 5, with 12 bases in between. CDR3 sequence: CASSRGSVDTQYF. For the CDR3, the DNA is TGTGCCAGCAGCCGGGGATCCGTAGATACGCAGTATTTT.

The rearrangement joins TRBV10-3 to TRBJ1-2; TRBD1 might be the D (5 bases). Germline CDR1 ENHRY, CDR2 SYGVKD. The CDR3 has 17 residues. The ends were cut back, 6 bases at V and 4 bases at J, with 24 bases in the middle. The CDR3 reads CAIRFGARTNPSYGYTF. The CDR3 DNA reads TGTGCCATCAGGTTCGGGGCGCGGACAAATCCCTCCTATGGCTACACCTTC.

This clone was seen only a few times. The gene calls are TRBV19 and TRBJ1-5; possible D gene TRBD1, 6 bases. The CDR3 is 13 amino acids. Germline V gene sequence: CDR1 LNHDA, CDR2 SQIVND (reference sequence). Trimming removed 8 bases at V and 5 bases at J, with 13 bases between. The CDR3 sequence is CASSDRPYQPQHF. The CDR3 coding sequence is TGTGCCAGTTCCGACAGGCCCTATCAGCCCCAGCATTTT.

The chain carries TRBV6-5 and TRBJ2-3, with 8 bases that match TRBD1. This CDR3 spans 14 amino acids. V dropped 7 bases and J dropped 4; count of bases not matched to a gene: 7. Per the germline V gene, CDR1 is MNHEY and CDR2 is SVGAGI. Written as DNA, the CDR3 is TGTGCCAGCACCTTAAGACAGGGGTCAGATACGCAGTATTTT. This codes for CASTLRQGSDTQYF.

In this sample, this clone turned up a few times. This chain links TRBV19 with TRBJ2-1, with 10 bases lining up with TRBD1. The CDR3 loop spans 15 amino acids. Unmatched junction bases numbered 8, after V lost 3 bases and J lost 9 bases. The V gene's germline CDR1 is LNHDA and CDR2 SQIVND (reference sequence). Here the CDR3 reads CASSMSGTGDGEQFF. CDR3 bases: TGTGCCAGTAGTATGTCCGGGACAGGGGACGGTGAGCAGTTCTTC.

The V and J genes are TRBV30 and TRBJ2-1; 7 bases are a match to TRBD2. The V segment lost 0 bases and the J segment 0 bases; nucleotides outside the gene matches: 17. The CDR3 length is 20 residues. Per germline, CDR1 GTSNPN and CDR2 SVGIG (reference sequence). The CDR3 nucleotides are TGTGCCTGGAGTGTAGTGGGTGCACTAGCGCCTACAAGCTCCTACAATGAGCAGTTCTTC. Protein: CAWSVVGALAPTSSYNEQFF.

This chain links TRBV5-1 with TRBJ2-1, with TRBD1 identical over 8 bases. Germline CDR1 reads SGHRS; CDR2 reads YFSETQ. CDR3 size: 16 residues. V was clipped by 3 bases and J by 2 bases; unmatched bases: 7. The CDR3 loop is CASSWGDRSTYNEQFF. The CDR3, as DNA: TGCGCCAGCAGCTGGGGGGACAGGTCAACCTACAATGAGCAGTTCTTC.

The genes are TRBV7-2 and TRBJ1-5; D is unresolved. CDR3 size: 14 residues. Trimming stripped 4 bases from V and 2 bases from J, with 9 bases between. Germline assignment: CDR1 SGHTA and CDR2 FQGNSA. Written as DNA, the CDR3 is TGTGCCAGCAGCTCTTACTCCGGCAATCAGCCCCAGCATTTT. Residues: CASSSYSGNQPQHF.

This rearrangement joins TRBV19 to TRBJ2-1, with a tentative D call TRBD2 (6 bases). The CDR3 has 14 amino acids. The germline CDR1 and CDR2 sequences are LNHDA and SQIVND (reference sequence). Trimming took off 7 bases at V and 7 bases at J, with 17 bases between the two ends. The CDR3 sequence is CASKIPGVRNEQFF. CDR3 nucleotide sequence: TGTGCCAGTAAGATCCCGGGGGTCCGGAATGAGCAGTTCTTC.

V gene TRBV2 combines with J gene TRBJ2-1; D gene unclear. Trimming pared 3 bases from V and 5 bases from J, leaving 11 bases between. The CDR3 contains 14 residues. Germline assignment: CDR1 SNHLY and CDR2 FYNNEI. DNA of the CDR3: TGTGCCAGCAGTGAGCGCTTAATTGACAATGAGCAGTTCTTC. It is translated as CASSERLIDNEQFF.

This clone was detected only once. This chain links TRBV19 with TRBJ1-2; no reliable D call. CDR1 LNHDA and CDR2 SQIVND come from the germline V gene (reference sequence). CDR3 size: 16 residues. Deletions cut 5 bases from V and 0 bases from J, with 16 bases between. The CDR3, as DNA: TGTGCCAGTAGTCCACGGGTTTTCTCAGCTAACTATGGCTACACCTTC. Its translation is CASSPRVFSANYGYTF. Variable domain in full (rest from reference TRBV19 and TRBJ1-2): DGGITQSPKYLFRKEGQNVTLSCEQNLNHDAMYWYRQDPGQGLRLIYYSQIVNDFQKGDIAEGYSVSREKKESFPLTVTSAQKNPTAFYLCASSPRVFSANYGYTFGSGTRLTVV.

CDR3: CAWSSRRDRNTGELFF. The CDR3 DNA follows: TGTGCCTGGAGTTCGAGGCGGGACCGGAACACCGGGGAGCTGTTTTTT. The gene calls are TRBV30 and TRBJ2-2; D is possibly TRBD2 (6 bases). The V end lost 2 bases, the J end lost 1 base, and 14 bases lay between the germline ends. The CDR3 consists of 16 residues. Looked up from germline, CDR1 is GTSNPN and CDR2 is SVGIG (reference sequence). The full variable domain, in which reference TRBV30 and TRBJ2-2 provide the parts outside the CDR3, is SQTIHQWPATLVQPVGSPLSLECTVEGTSNPNLYWYRQAAGRGLQLLFYSVGIGQISSEVPQNLSASRPQDRQFILSSKKLLLSDSGFYLCAWSSRRDRNTGELFFGEGSRLTVL.

V is TRBV7-2 and J is TRBJ1-5, with 10 bases lining up with TRBD1. There are 17 residues in the CDR3. Germline assignment: CDR1 SGHTA and CDR2 FQGNSA. V lost 5 bases to trimming and J lost 4 bases; unmatched junction nucleotides: 11. The CDR3 DNA reads TGTGCCAGCAGCCGGACGGGACAGGGGTGGGGAAATCAGCCCCAGCATTTT. Protein: CASSRTGQGWGNQPQHF.

The chain has TRBV7-2 and TRBJ1-3; no clear D gene. Germline CDR1 SGHTA, CDR2 FQGNSA. The CDR3 has 15 residues. Trimming cost V 6 bases and J 0 bases, with 12 bases left between them. CDR3 sequence: CASRVGPSSGNTIYF. In nucleotides, the CDR3 is TGTGCCAGCAGGGTCGGTCCAAGCTCTGGAAACACCATATATTTT. The full variable domain, completed using reference TRBV7-2 and TRBJ1-3, is GAGVSQSPSNKVTEKGKDVELRCDPISGHTALYWYRQSLGQGLEFLIYFQGNSAPDKSGLPSDRFSAERTGGSVSTLTIQRTQQEDSAVYLCASRVGPSSGNTIYFGEGSWLTVV.

The chain links TRBV6-5 to TRBJ1-4; D is unclear. CDR1 is MNHEY, CDR2 SVGAGI, per germline. V lost 0 bases to trimming and J lost 4 bases, with 9 bases between them. This CDR3 comprises 15 residues. The CDR3 is CASSYSGLLNEKLFF. CDR3 DNA: TGTGCCAGCAGTTACTCCGGACTCCTTAATGAAAAACTGTTTTTT.

J is TRBJ1-3 and V is TRBV7-8, with D hard to call. V was clipped by 5 bases and J by 1 base, with 9 bases between them. The CDR3 consists of 14 residues. Per the germline V gene, CDR1 is SGHVS and CDR2 is FQNEAQ. The CDR3 loop reads CASSISTSGNTIYF. Here the CDR3 DNA reads TGTGCCAGCAGCATCTCGACATCTGGAAACACCATATATTTT.

V and J are TRBV6-5 and TRBJ1-2, with TRBD1 as a possible D gene (6 bases). V was shortened by 5 bases and J by 4 bases, with 11 bases between the two germline ends. CDR1 and CDR2 from the germline V gene are MNHEY and SVGAGI. CDR3 size: 13 residues. This chain's CDR3 is CASSRQELYGYTF. The CDR3 coding sequence is TGTGCCAGCAGTCGACAGGAGCTCTATGGCTACACCTTC.

V and J are TRBV7-2 and TRBJ2-2; weak D call: TRBD2 (6 bases). The V gene's germline CDR1 is SGHTA and CDR2 FQGNSA. Trimming removed 1 base from V and 7 bases from J, with 13 bases in between. CDR3 size: 15 residues. The CDR3 reads CASSLGSSAGGELFF. The CDR3 DNA follows: TGTGCCAGCAGCTTAGGCTCTAGCGCGGGCGGGGAGCTGTTTTTT.

This chain joins TRBV9 and TRBJ2-6; TRBD2 agrees at 8 bases. With V trimmed by 0 bases and J by 0 bases, 11 bases remained unmatched. Germline values: CDR1 SGDLS, CDR2 YYNGEE. The CDR3 is made up of 20 amino acids. CDR3 DNA sequence: TGTGCCAGCAGCGTAGGAAGGAGAACTAGCGGTCTCTCTGGGGCCAACGTCCTGACTTTC. Translation: CASSVGRRTSGLSGANVLTF.

This rearrangement joins TRBV3-1 (or the pseudogene TRBV3-2) to TRBJ2-5; weak D call: TRBD2 (7 bases). The germline gives CDR1 LGHDT, CDR2 YNNKEL (reference sequence). This CDR3 comprises 16 residues. Between the trimmed V and J ends, which lost 0 bases and 5 bases, there was a span of 16 bases. The CDR3 region has the DNA TGTGCCAGCAGCCAAGAGGGCGGGGGCCCCTGGGAGACCCAGTACTTC. Protein: CASSQEGGGPWETQYF.

The chain uses TRBV30 and TRBJ1-2; 9 bases align to TRBD1. This CDR3 has 15 residues. Trimming took 3 bases from V and 4 from J; bases not matched to a gene: 9. CDR1 is GTSNPN and CDR2 is SVGIG in the germline V gene (reference sequence). In nucleotides, the CDR3 is TGTGCCTGGAGACCACAGGGGGCCCTCATCTATGGCTACACCTTC. This gives the protein CAWRPQGALIYGYTF.

V is TRBV5-6 and J is TRBJ2-3; 8 bases map to TRBD2. The CDR3 sequence is 16 residues long. Unmatched junction bases numbered 11, after V lost 4 bases and J lost 4 bases. Germline CDR1 is SGHDT and CDR2 is YYEEEE. This chain's CDR3 is CASSQPPGLGSDTQYF. DNA for the CDR3: TGTGCCAGCAGCCAGCCCCCGGGACTAGGTTCAGATACGCAGTATTTT.

The V call is TRBV5-1, the J call TRBJ2-2; perhaps TRBD1 as D (6 bases). CDR3 length: 15 amino acids. The V gene's germline CDR1 is SGHRS and CDR2 YFSETQ. Trimming cost V 2 bases and J 4 bases, with 12 bases left between them. CDR3 residues: CASSLTGKSTGELFF. As DNA, the CDR3 is TGCGCCAGCAGCTTAACAGGGAAATCCACCGGGGAGCTGTTTTTT.